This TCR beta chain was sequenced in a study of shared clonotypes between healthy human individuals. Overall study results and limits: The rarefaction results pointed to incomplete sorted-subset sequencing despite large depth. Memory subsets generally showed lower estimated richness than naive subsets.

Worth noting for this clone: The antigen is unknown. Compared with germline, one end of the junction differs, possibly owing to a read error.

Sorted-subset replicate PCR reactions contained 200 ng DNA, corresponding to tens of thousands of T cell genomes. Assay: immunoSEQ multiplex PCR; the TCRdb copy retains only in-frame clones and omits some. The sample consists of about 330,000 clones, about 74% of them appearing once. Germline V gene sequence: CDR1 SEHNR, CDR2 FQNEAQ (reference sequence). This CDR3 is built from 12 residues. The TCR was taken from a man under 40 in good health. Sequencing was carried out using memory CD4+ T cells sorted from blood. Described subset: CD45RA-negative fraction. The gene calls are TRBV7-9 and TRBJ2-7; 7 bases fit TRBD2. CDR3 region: CASSDQKGTTRF. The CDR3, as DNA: TGTGCCAGCAGCGACCAGAAAGGGACTACCCGTTTC.